This T cell receptor beta chain was sequenced for a study of blood T cell repertoires in COVID-19 (TCRdb year 2020). At the level of the whole study: Samples from collaborators originated in the United States, Italy and Spain and spanned both the acute and convalescent phases of COVID-19. The material from the prospective study consisted of cDNA or gDNA derived from T cells, B-cell-depleted T cells, or PBMCs. Deeply sampled blood TCRbeta repertoires from subjects exposed to, actively infected with, or recovered from COVID-19 were included in the dataset. A freely available public database, intended as a resource for researchers studying the immune response to SARS-CoV-2, is where the repertoires were released. Samples came from the ongoing ImmuneRACE study (first 160 participants) plus 1,254 subjects from 6 global collaborators. A de-identified subject ID, COVID-19 status, age in years and sex were almost always included in the sample metadata. Where available, HLA class I and class II types were obtained from metadata supplied by the sample provider rather than from assay-based typing. The paper as a whole reports these results and caveats: Clinical and demographic metadata were provided uncurated, with the amount varying by source and participant.

As to this clone: The antigen this receptor binds is unknown. Nothing much larger sits one base from this clone, and base qualities are not available.

One collaborating source in Seattle enrolled patients during active infection and followed them longitudinally through the course of disease. Whole blood was collected in K2EDTA tubes by collaborating institutions according to the institutions' own protocols. For TCRbeta analysis, collaborator samples were shipped as frozen whole blood, as isolated PBMCs, or as DNA extracted from either sample type. TCRbeta CDR3 regions were amplified from genomic DNA using the immunoSEQ Assay, a bias-controlled multiplex PCR. Per the original workflow: Within the assay, amplification of reference gene primers was used to estimate how many nucleated cells each sample contained. Sequence reads were collapsed and filtered to measure the absolute abundance of every unique TCRbeta CDR3 rearrangement. For each sample, productive Simpson clonality was calculated as the square root of Simpson's diversity index over productive rearrangements. The table was pulled from immuneACCESS by TCRdb, which kept in-frame rearrangements only. Such tables lose some clones; where checked, under half of the loss comes from unresolved V genes, and the rest has no known cause. V and J calls and clone size are copied from that table; D and trimming were computed from the DNA. The table for this sample lists over 150,000 clones; more than 80% of them were counted only once. Together, the top ten hold roughly an eighth of the sample.

From cysteine to phenylalanine, the CDR3 is 14 amino acids long. Just the 42-base CDR3 DNA is kept, in frame starting at base 1. V is shortened by 0 bases, J by 4 bases, and the region joining them spans 9 bases. Sequences LNHNV (CDR1) and YYDKDF (CDR2) are obtained from the germline V gene (reference sequence). What was sequenced was peripheral blood. This clonotype was obtained from an elderly woman with COVID-19, enrolled during active disease. The chain joins TRBV15 to TRBJ1-2; possibly the D gene is TRBD1, per 5 matching bases. The CDR3 corresponds to CATSRDDSGYGYTF. The nucleotide sequence is given as TGTGCCACCAGCAGAGATGACAGTGGCTATGGCTACACCTTC.